Each of the 18 T cell receptor beta chains below was sequenced from the same sample in a study of blood T cell repertoires in COVID-19. Clones were read by immunoSEQ multiplex PCR, and TCRdb kept only the in-frame ones, dropping some. The sample lists roughly 120,000 clones, around 85% occurring once. The sample consisted of peripheral blood. These receptors were obtained from a woman aged 80 or older with COVID-19, enrolled during active disease.

The CDR3 DNA is TGTGCCAGCAGCTCGCAAGCGGGGTCTGGCACAGATACGCAGTATTTT. Translation: CASSSQAGSGTDTQYF. This chain links TRBV7-2 with TRBJ2-3; the match to TRBD2 covers 7 bases. This CDR3 is built from 16 residues. Losses at the gene ends were 4 bases for V and 1 base for J; bases not matched to a gene: 8. Germline V gene sequence: CDR1 SGHTA, CDR2 FQGNSA.

This clone is a singleton in its sample. The CDR3 region is CASSTTSGRAGDTQYF. In DNA, the CDR3 is TGTGCCAGCAGCACGACTAGCGGGAGGGCCGGAGATACGCAGTATTTT. The V call is TRBV11-2, the J call TRBJ2-3, with 14 bases fitting TRBD2. Trimming at V came to 5 bases and at J to 5 bases, leaving 6 bases not matched to a gene. This CDR3 spans 16 amino acids. Germline assignment: CDR1 SGHAT and CDR2 FQNNGV.

This clone was found a few times. The chain has TRBV6-1 and TRBJ2-7; D remains unclear. CDR3 length equals 11 residues. Germline V gene sequence: CDR1 MNHNS, CDR2 SASEGT. Trimming removed 2 bases at V and 4 bases at J, with 3 bases between. The CDR3 region has the DNA TGTGCCAGCAGTGAACCTTACGAGCAGTACTTC. Encoded protein: CASSEPYEQYF.

This clone was picked up one time. The chain couples TRBV20-1 to TRBJ2-3; D is unresolved. Germline CDR1 is DFQATT and CDR2 is SNEGSKA (reference sequence). The CDR3 has 11 amino acids. Trimming took off 6 bases at V and 7 bases at J, with 11 bases between the two ends. For the CDR3, the DNA is TGCAGTGCCACGAGCGAGAATACGCAGTATTTT. Translating it yields CSATSENTQYF.

The rearrangement links TRBV24-1 to TRBJ2-5; possibly TRBD1 for D (6 bases). Germline lookup yields CDR1 KGHDR and CDR2 SFDVKD. Trimming shortened V by 5 bases and J by 2 bases, and 17 bases separated the two germline ends. The CDR3 is 16 residues long. CDR3: CATSVSTGPKQETQYF. DNA for the CDR3: TGTGCCACCAGTGTCTCTACAGGGCCGAAACAAGAGACCCAGTACTTC.

The rearrangement links TRBV5-1 to TRBJ2-1; the match to TRBD2 covers 14 bases. This CDR3 spans 17 amino acids. In germline, CDR1 is SGHRS, CDR2 YFSETQ. Losses at the gene ends were 4 bases for V and 7 bases for J; bases not matched to a gene: 10. The CDR3 loop reads CASSPRLAGGPGNEQFF. CDR3 coding DNA: TGCGCCAGCAGCCCGCGACTAGCGGGAGGGCCGGGTAATGAGCAGTTCTTC.

V gene TRBV5-1 combines with J gene TRBJ2-5, with D unclear. V was trimmed by 1 base and J by 4 bases, leaving 17 bases between them. Germline-derived CDR1 and CDR2 are SGHRS and YFSETQ. The CDR3 extends over 16 amino acids. The CDR3: CASSLSTSQRRETQYF. CDR3 coding DNA: TGCGCCAGCAGCTTGAGTACCAGCCAAAGGAGAGAGACCCAGTACTTC.

The V and J genes are TRBV27 and TRBJ1-1, with TRBD1 as a possible D gene (5 bases). With 1 base removed from V and 10 bases from J, the gap between germline ends came to 16 bases. The CDR3 sequence is 14 residues long. CDR1 is MNHEY and CDR2 is SMNVEV in the germline V gene (reference sequence). For the CDR3, the DNA is TGTGCCAGCAGTTTATGGGTAGGTGGCGGGGCAGCTTTCTTT. Translating gives CASSLWVGGGAAFF.

This clone was picked up one time. The J gene is TRBJ2-6, the V gene TRBV15, with D perhaps matching TRBD2 (5 bases). The germline V and J ends were trimmed by 5 bases and 0 bases, with 14 bases remaining between them. The CDR3 runs 17 residues. Per germline, CDR1 LNHNV and CDR2 YYDKDF (reference sequence). The CDR3 coding sequence is TGTGCCACCAGCGGCTTCCATAGCGACTCTGGGGCCAACGTCCTGACTTTC. Its translation: CATSGFHSDSGANVLTF. Combining the CDR3 with reference TRBV15 and TRBJ2-6 gives the whole variable domain DAMVIQNPRYQVTQFGKPVTLSCSQTLNHNVMYWYQQKSSQAPKLLFHYYDKDFNNEADTPDNFQSRRPNTSFCFLDIRSPGLGDTAMYLCATSGFHSDSGANVLTFGAGSRLTVL.

V is TRBV7-9 and J is TRBJ1-2; unclear D gene. The CDR3 has 14 amino acids. Germline loops: CDR1 SEHNR, CDR2 FQNEAQ (reference sequence). V gave up 5 bases and J gave up 4 bases, with 14 bases separating them. CDR3 sequence (DNA): TGTGCCAGCAGCGCAAACGGGTATGCCTATGGCTACACCTTC. This sequence encodes CASSANGYAYGYTF.

The J gene is TRBJ2-7, the V gene TRBV29-1; perhaps TRBD1 as D (6 bases). This CDR3 is 11 amino acids long. V dropped 5 bases and J dropped 6 bases, with 11 bases sitting between them. The germline V gene has CDR1 SQVTM and CDR2 ANQGSEA. In nucleotides, the CDR3 is TGCAGCGTTCAGGGGCCAGGCGAGCAGTACTTC. This gives the protein CSVQGPGEQYF.

The J gene is TRBJ1-2, the V gene TRBV6-5, with 9 bases identical to TRBD1. The CDR3 length is 15 residues. Per the germline V gene, CDR1 is MNHEY and CDR2 is SVGAGI. The junction had 5 bases not matched to a gene; V was cut back by 6 bases and J by 0 bases. The CDR3 here is CASSKTGGANYGYTF. The CDR3 DNA follows: TGTGCCAGCAGCAAGACAGGGGGAGCTAACTATGGCTACACCTTC.

The V call is TRBV6-5, the J call TRBJ2-3; D unclear. Trimming stripped 8 bases from V and 5 bases from J, with 11 bases between. Germline assignment: CDR1 MNHEY and CDR2 SVGAGI. CDR3 length equals 12 residues. The CDR3 here is CASLAVGDTQYF. The CDR3 DNA follows: TGTGCCAGCTTAGCAGTAGGAGATACGCAGTATTTT.

This clone has a count of ten or more. The chain couples TRBV6-5 to TRBJ2-2; a weak D match, TRBD2 (5 bases). The CDR3 runs 14 residues. The V end lost 5 bases, the J end lost 0 bases, and 7 bases lay between the germline ends. In germline, CDR1 is MNHEY, CDR2 SVGAGI. The CDR3 sequence is CASSRGPNTGELFF. The CDR3 bases are TGTGCCAGCAGTAGAGGGCCGAACACCGGGGAGCTGTTTTTT.

The rearrangement links TRBV6-5 to TRBJ2-1; 10 nucleotides line up with TRBD2. CDR1 and CDR2 (germline): MNHEY, SVGAGI. Losses at the gene ends were 7 bases for V and 6 bases for J; bases not matched to a gene: 6. The length of the CDR3 is 14 residues. In nucleotides, the CDR3 is TGTGCCAGCAACCCAATAGCGGGGGGCAATGAGCAGTTCTTC. Translated, it gives CASNPIAGGNEQFF.

The rearrangement links TRBV7-8 to TRBJ2-1; 7 bases are a match to TRBD2. The V gene's germline CDR1 is SGHVS and CDR2 FQNEAQ. J lost 2 bases, V lost 3 bases, and 4 bases had no gene match. There are 15 residues in the CDR3. CDR3 sequence: CASSLGGRTYNEQFF. The CDR3 region has the DNA TGTGCCAGCAGCTTGGGGGGGAGAACCTACAATGAGCAGTTCTTC.

The chain employs TRBV6-1 and TRBJ1-2; maybe TRBD1 (6 bases). The CDR3 has 15 residues. Germline V gene data show CDR1 as MNHNS and CDR2 as SASEGT. V lost 0 bases and J lost 2, with 10 bases in between. The CDR3 spells CASSEAPGANYGYTF. The CDR3 nucleotides are TGTGCCAGCAGTGAAGCGCCAGGGGCAAACTATGGCTACACCTTC.

The rearrangement joins TRBV7-2 to TRBJ1-1; TRBD1 matches at 12 bases. Looked up from germline, CDR1 is SGHTA and CDR2 is FQGNSA. Germline trimming cut 4 bases from V and 9 bases from J; bases unmatched to any gene: 9. This CDR3 spans 15 amino acids. CDR3: CASSSQGQGALQAFF. The CDR3 region has the DNA TGTGCCAGCAGCTCGCAGGGACAGGGGGCATTACAAGCTTTCTTT.